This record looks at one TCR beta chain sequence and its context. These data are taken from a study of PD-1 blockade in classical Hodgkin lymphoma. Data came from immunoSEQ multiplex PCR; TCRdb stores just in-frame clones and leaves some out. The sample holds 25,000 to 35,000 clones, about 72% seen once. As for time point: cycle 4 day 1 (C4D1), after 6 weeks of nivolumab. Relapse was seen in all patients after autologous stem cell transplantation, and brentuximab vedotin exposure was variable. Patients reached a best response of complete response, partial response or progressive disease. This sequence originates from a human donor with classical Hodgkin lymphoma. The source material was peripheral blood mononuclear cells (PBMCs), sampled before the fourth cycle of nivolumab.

The CDR3 spells CASSQGQILAYEQYF. The CDR3 DNA is TGTGCCAGCAGCCAGGGCCAGATCCTAGCCTACGAGCAGTACTTC. The chain uses TRBV6-1 and TRBJ2-7, with D maybe TRBD1 (5 bases). V shed 6 bases and J shed 2 bases, with 17 bases lying between them. Germline CDR1 is MNHNS and CDR2 is SASEGT. The CDR3 sequence is 15 residues long.